A selection of T cell receptor beta chains follows, all from one sample in a study of blood T cells in healthy people across ages. TCRdb recomputed calls from the 5' RACE reads with MiXCR, one row per CDR3 protein. The table shows about 1.4 million distinct CDR3 sequences, with approximately 59% occurring only once. The sequenced sample was blood. The receptors derive from a man between 18 and 35 years old in good health. Each CDR3 is given with its conserved first and last residue. Each record gives: CDR3 protein, CDR3 DNA, J gene, D gene, clone size, V gene. The D gene is left open where the match is weak. Clone sizes are given selectively: once, few, many, or a class where the clone is expanded.

cdr3_aa: CASSWGGKGTEAFF
cdr3_nt: TGTGCCAGCAGTTGGGGGGGCAAAGGCACTGAAGCTTTCTTT
j_call: TRBJ1-1
d_call: .
clone_size: .
v_call: TRBV7-9

cdr3_aa: CSADAGTRAYNKQFF
cdr3_nt: TGCAGTGCTGATGCCGGGACTAGGGCTTACAATAAGCAGTTCTTC
j_call: TRBJ2-1
d_call: TRBD2
clone_size: .
v_call: TRBV20-1

cdr3_aa: CATSDRVETQYF
cdr3_nt: TGTGCCACCAGTGACAGGGTTGAGACCCAGTACTTC
j_call: TRBJ2-5
d_call: .
clone_size: few
v_call: TRBV24-1

cdr3_aa: CASSFWDKPYEQYF
cdr3_nt: TGTGCCAGCAGTTTCTGGGACAAACCCTACGAGCAGTACTTC
j_call: TRBJ2-7
d_call: .
clone_size: .
v_call: TRBV28

cdr3_aa: CASSQSGLAGEQYF
cdr3_nt: TGCGCCAGCAGCCAATCGGGACTAGCGGGAGAGCAGTACTTC
j_call: TRBJ2-7
d_call: TRBD2
clone_size: .
v_call: TRBV4-1

cdr3_aa: CSVENEGYTF
cdr3_nt: TGCAGCGTTGAGAACGAGGGCTACACCTTC
j_call: TRBJ1-2
d_call: .
clone_size: .
v_call: TRBV29-1

cdr3_aa: CASSVGPGANEQFF
cdr3_nt: TGTGCCAGCAGCGTAGGCCCAGGGGCCAATGAGCAGTTCTTC
j_call: TRBJ2-1
d_call: .
clone_size: .
v_call: TRBV9

cdr3_aa: CAIGENYGYTF
cdr3_nt: TGTGCCATCGGGGAGAACTATGGCTACACCTTC
j_call: TRBJ1-2
d_call: .
clone_size: .
v_call: TRBV10-3

cdr3_aa: CSGRDQETQYF
cdr3_nt: TGCAGTGGTAGGGACCAAGAGACCCAGTACTTC
j_call: TRBJ2-5
d_call: .
clone_size: few
v_call: TRBV20-1

cdr3_aa: CASSLTGHQETQYF
cdr3_nt: TGTGCCAGCAGTTTGACAGGGCACCAAGAGACCCAGTACTTC
j_call: TRBJ2-5
d_call: TRBD1
clone_size: many
v_call: TRBV6-5

cdr3_aa: CSARDSVRASGRYEQYF
cdr3_nt: TGCAGTGCTAGAGATAGTGTTCGGGCTAGCGGGAGGTATGAGCAGTACTTC
j_call: TRBJ2-7
d_call: TRBD2
clone_size: few
v_call: TRBV20-1

cdr3_aa: CASSSHLGGRVQETQYF
cdr3_nt: TGTGCCAGCAGTTCCCACCTCGGGGGGCGGGTACAAGAGACCCAGTACTTC
j_call: TRBJ2-5
d_call: .
clone_size: once
v_call: TRBV6-2/TRBV6-3

cdr3_aa: CASWTGTNNSPLHF
cdr3_nt: TGTGCCAGCTGGACCGGGACCAATAATTCACCCCTCCACTTT
j_call: TRBJ1-6
d_call: .
clone_size: once
v_call: TRBV12-3/TRBV12-4

cdr3_aa: CSVEGSTGGYGYTF
cdr3_nt: TGCAGCGTTGAAGGGTCGACAGGGGGTTATGGCTACACCTTC
j_call: TRBJ1-2
d_call: TRBD1
clone_size: few
v_call: TRBV29-1

cdr3_aa: CASTEGGPEEQYF
cdr3_nt: TGTGCCAGCACGGAGGGAGGGCCGGAGGAGCAGTACTTC
j_call: TRBJ2-7
d_call: TRBD2
clone_size: .
v_call: TRBV2